Following are 5 T cell receptor delta chains from one sample sequenced in a study of Vδ1+ human thymocytes. Findings and caveats of the study: Highly polyclonal TRG and TRD repertoires with Gaussian CDR3 length distributions appeared in thymus.

RNA was extracted from the cells and then reverse transcribed. CDR3 amplicons came from multiplex PCR with pooled V-gene forward and constant-region reverse primers. TCRdb reprocessed the multiplex PCR reads through CATT. This table holds about 75,000 delta-chain clones, 30% to 45% found once. These TCRs are of unknown antigen specificity. What was sequenced was Vdelta1+ gamma-delta thymocytes from the thymus. Subset defined: FACS-sorted CD3+ TCRalphabeta- TCRVdelta1+ TCRVdelta2- thymocytes. The receptors shown here come from a boy younger than two who had congenital heart surgery.

This clone has only a few counts. The chain couples TRDV1 to TRDJ1, with TRDD3 identical over 13 bases. Germline lookup yields CDR1 TSWWSYY and CDR2 QGS. This CDR3 is built from 23 residues. Trimming took 3 bases from V and 0 from J; bases not matched to a gene: 22. This chain's CDR3 is CALGERGSFLPHWGIRDTDKLIF. The CDR3 DNA reads TGTGCTCTTGGGGAGCGGGGATCCTTCCTTCCTCACTGGGGGATACGCGACACCGATAAACTCATCTTT.

This clone was observed a few times. The chain is built from TRDV1 and TRDJ1; 9 bases line up with TRDD3. CDR3 length: 21 amino acids. V was pared by 0 bases and J by 0 bases, with 17 bases of the junction left unmatched. From germline, CDR1 is TSWWSYY and CDR2 QGS. CDR3 sequence: CALGELPSGAGGYPHTDKLIF. For the CDR3, the DNA is TGTGCTCTTGGGGAACTACCTTCTGGGGCCGGGGGATACCCCCACACCGATAAACTCATCTTT.

This clone was detected a few times. The V gene is TRDV1, the J gene TRDJ1; D is undetermined. The CDR3 is made up of 17 amino acids. V was shortened by 0 bases and J by 0 bases, with 14 bases between the two germline ends. Germline CDR1 TSWWSYY, CDR2 QGS. CDR3 loop: CALGELTPYVYTDKLIF. CDR3 bases: TGTGCTCTTGGGGAACTTACCCCTTACGTGTACACCGATAAACTCATCTTT.

This clone was detected only a few times. The chain employs TRDV1 and TRDJ1, with TRDD3 identical over 8 bases. Germline CDR1 reads TSWWSYY; CDR2 reads QGS. Trimming cost V 1 base and J 0 bases; bases outside gene matches: 10. This CDR3 contains 18 residues. The CDR3 bases are TGTGCTCTTGGGGAACGGGGAATCTGGGGGACGTACACCGATAAACTCATCTTT. This encodes CALGERGIWGTYTDKLIF.

This clone was observed a handful of times. This sequence joins TRDV1 and TRDJ1, with 12 bases lining up with TRDD3. Germline V CDR1 and CDR2: TSWWSYY, QGS. The CDR3 consists of 22 residues. The trim removed 2 bases at V and 3 bases at J, leaving 22 bases unmatched. The CDR3 reads CALGESASDLLVYWGIPDKLIF. CDR3 DNA sequence: TGTGCTCTTGGGGAATCGGCTTCGGACCTACTGGTCTACTGGGGGATACCCGATAAACTCATCTTT.